This T cell receptor beta chain was sequenced for a study of T cells in Graves' hyperthyroidism and ophthalmopathy. Study-level findings and limits: Blood also carried most thyroid clonotypes expanded above 0.001.

V was trimmed by 1 base and J by 5 bases, leaving 12 bases between them. This CDR3 contains 14 residues. Germline CDR1 and CDR2: DFQATT and SNEGSKA (reference sequence). To note about this clonotype: What it binds is not known.

Patients between 18 and 65 years old had hyperthyroidism, newly diagnosed and lasting under 2 months. It was RNA transcripts that yielded the amplified TCR beta CDR3 regions. TCR CDR3 underwent first-round RT-PCR with the HTBI primer set. TCRdb passed the multiplex PCR reads through MiXCR, listing each CDR3 protein once. This table has nearly 600,000 distinct CDR3 sequences, more than 11% appearing once. Sequenced input: blood. This rearrangement joins TRBV20-1 to TRBJ1-5, with D hard to call. The sequence was obtained from a woman aged 25 to 39 with Graves' hyperthyroidism that later progressed to Graves' ophthalmopathy. The CDR3 sequence is CSARADSGYQPQHF. CDR3 in DNA: TGCAGTGCTAGAGCGGATTCGGGTTATCAGCCCCAGCATTTT.